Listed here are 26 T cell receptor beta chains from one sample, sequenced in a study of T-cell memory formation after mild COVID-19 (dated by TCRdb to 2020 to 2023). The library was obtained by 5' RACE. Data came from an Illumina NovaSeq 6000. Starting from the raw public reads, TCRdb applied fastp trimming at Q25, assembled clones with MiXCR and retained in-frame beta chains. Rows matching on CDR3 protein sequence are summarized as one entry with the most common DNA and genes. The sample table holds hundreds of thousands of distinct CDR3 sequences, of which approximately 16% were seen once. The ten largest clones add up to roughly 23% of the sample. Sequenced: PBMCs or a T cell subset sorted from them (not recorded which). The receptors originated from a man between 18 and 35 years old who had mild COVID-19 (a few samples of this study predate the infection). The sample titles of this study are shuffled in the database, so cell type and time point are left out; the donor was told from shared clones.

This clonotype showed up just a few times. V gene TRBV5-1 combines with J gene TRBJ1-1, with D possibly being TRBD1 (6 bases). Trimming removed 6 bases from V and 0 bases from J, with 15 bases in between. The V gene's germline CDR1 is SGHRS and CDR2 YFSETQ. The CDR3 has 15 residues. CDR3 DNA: TGCGCCAGCAACCCAGGGGTAACTGTGAACACTGAAGCTTTCTTT. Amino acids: CASNPGVTVNTEAFF.

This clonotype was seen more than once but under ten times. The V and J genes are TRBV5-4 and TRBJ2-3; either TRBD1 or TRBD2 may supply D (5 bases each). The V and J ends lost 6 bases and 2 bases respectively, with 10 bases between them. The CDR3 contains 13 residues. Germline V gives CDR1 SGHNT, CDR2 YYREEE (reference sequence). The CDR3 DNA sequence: TGTGCCAGCACCCCGGGGCCCACAGATACGCAGTATTTT. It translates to CASTPGPTDTQYF.

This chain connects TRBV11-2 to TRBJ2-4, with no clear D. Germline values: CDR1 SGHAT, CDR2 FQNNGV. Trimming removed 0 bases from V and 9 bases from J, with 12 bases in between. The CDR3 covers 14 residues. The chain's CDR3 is CASSLERRVRIQYF. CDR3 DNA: TGTGCCAGCAGCTTAGAGCGACGCGTGCGCATTCAGTACTTC.

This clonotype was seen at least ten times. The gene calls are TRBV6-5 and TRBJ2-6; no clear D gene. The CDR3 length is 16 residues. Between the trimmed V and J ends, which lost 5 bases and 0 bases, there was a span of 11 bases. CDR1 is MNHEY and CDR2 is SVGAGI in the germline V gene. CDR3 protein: CASSRYGPSGANVLTF. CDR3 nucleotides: TGTGCCAGCAGTCGGTATGGCCCCTCTGGGGCCAACGTCCTGACTTTC.

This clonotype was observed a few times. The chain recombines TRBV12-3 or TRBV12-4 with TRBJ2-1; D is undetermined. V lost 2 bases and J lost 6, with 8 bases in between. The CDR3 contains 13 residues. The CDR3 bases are TGTGCCAGCAGTTTACGAGTCCGCAATGAGCAGTTCTTC. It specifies CASSLRVRNEQFF.

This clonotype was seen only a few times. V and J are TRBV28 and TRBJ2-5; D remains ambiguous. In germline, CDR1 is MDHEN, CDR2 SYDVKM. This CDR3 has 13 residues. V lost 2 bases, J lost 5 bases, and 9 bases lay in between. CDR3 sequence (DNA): TGTGCCAGCAGTTTACCCATGAGGGAGACCCAGTACTTC. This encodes CASSLPMRETQYF.

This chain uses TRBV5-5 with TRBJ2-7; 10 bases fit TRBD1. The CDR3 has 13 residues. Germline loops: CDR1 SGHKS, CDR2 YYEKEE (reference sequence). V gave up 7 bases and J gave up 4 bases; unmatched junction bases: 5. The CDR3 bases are TGTGCCAGCCAGACAGGGGGCTCGTACGAGCAGTACTTC. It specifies CASQTGGSYEQYF. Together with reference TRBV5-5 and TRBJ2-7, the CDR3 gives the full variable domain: DAGVTQSPTHLIKTRGQQVTLRCSPISGHKSVSWYQQVLGQGPQFIFQYYEKEERGRGNFPDRFSARQFPNYSSELNVNALLLGDSALYLCASQTGGSYEQYFGPGTRLTVT.

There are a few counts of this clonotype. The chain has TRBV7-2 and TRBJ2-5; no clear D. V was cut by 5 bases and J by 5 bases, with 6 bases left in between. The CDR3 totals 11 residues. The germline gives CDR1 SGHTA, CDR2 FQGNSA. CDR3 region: CASSQAETQYF. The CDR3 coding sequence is TGTGCCAGCAGCCAGGCGGAGACCCAGTACTTC. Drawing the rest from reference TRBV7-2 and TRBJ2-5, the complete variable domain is GAGVSQSPSNKVTEKGKDVELRCDPISGHTALYWYRQSLGQGLEFLIYFQGNSAPDKSGLPSDRFSAERTGGSVSTLTIQRTQQEDSAVYLCASSQAETQYFGPGTRLLVL.

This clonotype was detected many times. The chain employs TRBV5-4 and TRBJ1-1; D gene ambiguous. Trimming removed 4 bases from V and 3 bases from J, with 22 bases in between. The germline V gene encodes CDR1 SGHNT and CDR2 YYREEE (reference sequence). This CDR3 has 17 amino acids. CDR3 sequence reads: CASSQSYQRASDTEAFF. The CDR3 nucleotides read TGTGCCAGCAGCCAGAGCTACCAAAGGGCTTCGGACACTGAAGCTTTCTTT.

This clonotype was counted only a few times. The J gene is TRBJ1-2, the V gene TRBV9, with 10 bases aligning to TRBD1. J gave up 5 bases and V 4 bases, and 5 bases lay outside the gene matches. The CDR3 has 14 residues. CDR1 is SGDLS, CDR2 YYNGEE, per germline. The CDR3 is CASSQGQGGYGYTF. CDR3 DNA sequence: TGTGCCAGCAGCCAAGGACAGGGGGGGTATGGCTACACCTTC.

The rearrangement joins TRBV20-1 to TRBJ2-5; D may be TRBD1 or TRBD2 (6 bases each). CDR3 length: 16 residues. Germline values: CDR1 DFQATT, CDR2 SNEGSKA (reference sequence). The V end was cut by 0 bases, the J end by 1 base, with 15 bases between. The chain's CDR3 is CSARDMKGGPQETQYF. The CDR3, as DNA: TGCAGTGCTAGAGATATGAAGGGGGGCCCCCAAGAGACCCAGTACTTC.

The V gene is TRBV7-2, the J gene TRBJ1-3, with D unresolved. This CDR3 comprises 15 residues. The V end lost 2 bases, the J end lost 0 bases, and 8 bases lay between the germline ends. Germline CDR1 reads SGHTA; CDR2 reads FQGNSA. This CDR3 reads CASSLWPASGNTIYF. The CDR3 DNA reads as TGTGCCAGCAGCTTATGGCCGGCCTCTGGAAACACCATATATTTT.

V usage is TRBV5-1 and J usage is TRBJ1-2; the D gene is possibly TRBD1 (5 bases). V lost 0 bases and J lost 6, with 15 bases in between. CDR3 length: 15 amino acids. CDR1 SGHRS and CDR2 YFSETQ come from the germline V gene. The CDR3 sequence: CASSLVGSGRDGYTF. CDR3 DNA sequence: TGCGCCAGCAGCTTGGTAGGTTCAGGGCGAGATGGCTACACCTTC. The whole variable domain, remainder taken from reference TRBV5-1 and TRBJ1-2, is KAGVTQTPRYLIKTRGQQVTLSCSPISGHRSVSWYQQTPGQGLQFLFEYFSETQRNKGNFPGRFSGRQFSNSRSEMNVSTLELGDSALYLCASSLVGSGRDGYTFGSGTRLTVV.

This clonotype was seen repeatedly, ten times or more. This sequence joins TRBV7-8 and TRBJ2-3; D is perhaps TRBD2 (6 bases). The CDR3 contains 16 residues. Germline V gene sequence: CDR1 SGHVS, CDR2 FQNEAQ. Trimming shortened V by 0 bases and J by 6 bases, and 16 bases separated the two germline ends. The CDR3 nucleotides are TGTGCCAGCAGCTTAGCGCTTCGGGGGTCAGTTGATACGCAGTATTTT. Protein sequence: CASSLALRGSVDTQYF.

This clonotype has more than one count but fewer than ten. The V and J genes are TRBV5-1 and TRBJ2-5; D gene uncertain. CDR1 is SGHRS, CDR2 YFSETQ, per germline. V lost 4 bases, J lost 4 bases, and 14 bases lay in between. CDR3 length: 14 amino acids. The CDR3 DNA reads TGCGCCAGCAGCCCCGAACCCCCGACAGAGACCCAGTACTTC. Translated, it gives CASSPEPPTETQYF.

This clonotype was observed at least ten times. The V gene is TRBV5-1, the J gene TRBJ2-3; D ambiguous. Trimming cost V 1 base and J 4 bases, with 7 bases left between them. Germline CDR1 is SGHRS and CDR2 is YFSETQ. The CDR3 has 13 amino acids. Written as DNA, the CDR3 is TGCGCCAGCAGCTTGACGGGTCCAGATACGCAGTATTTT. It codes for CASSLTGPDTQYF.

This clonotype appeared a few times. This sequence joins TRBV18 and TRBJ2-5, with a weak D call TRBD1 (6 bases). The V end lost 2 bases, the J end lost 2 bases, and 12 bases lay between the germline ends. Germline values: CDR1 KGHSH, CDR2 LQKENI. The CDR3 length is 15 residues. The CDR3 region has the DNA TGTGCCAGCTCACCATGGGCAGGGGAGCAAGAGACCCAGTACTTC. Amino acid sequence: CASSPWAGEQETQYF.

CDR3 DNA sequence: TGTGCCACGGCACAGGGCACAGATACGCAGTATTTT. Translating it yields CATAQGTDTQYF. This chain links TRBV24-1 with TRBJ2-3; weak D call: TRBD1 (5 bases). Germline lookup yields CDR1 KGHDR and CDR2 SFDVKD. CDR3 length equals 12 residues. The V and J ends lost 10 bases and 1 base respectively, with 8 bases between them.

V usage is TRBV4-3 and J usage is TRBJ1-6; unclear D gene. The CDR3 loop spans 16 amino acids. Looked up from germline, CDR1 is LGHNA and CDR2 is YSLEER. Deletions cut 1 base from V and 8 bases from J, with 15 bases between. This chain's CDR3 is CASSQGGTAWDSPLHF. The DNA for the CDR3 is TGCGCCAGCAGCCAAGGAGGAACAGCCTGGGATTCACCCCTCCACTTT.

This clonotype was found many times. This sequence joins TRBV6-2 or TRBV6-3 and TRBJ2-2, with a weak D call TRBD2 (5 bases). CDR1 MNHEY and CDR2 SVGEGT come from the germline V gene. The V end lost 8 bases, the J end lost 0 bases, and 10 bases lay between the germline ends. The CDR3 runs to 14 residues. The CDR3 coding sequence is TGTGCCAGCGCACTAGGAACGAACACCGGGGAGCTGTTTTTT. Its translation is CASALGTNTGELFF.

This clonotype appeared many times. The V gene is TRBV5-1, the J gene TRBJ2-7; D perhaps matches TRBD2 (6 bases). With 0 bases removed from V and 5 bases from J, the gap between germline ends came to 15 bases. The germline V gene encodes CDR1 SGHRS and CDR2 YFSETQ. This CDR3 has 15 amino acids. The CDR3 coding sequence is TGCGCCAGCAGCTTGGCTTCCGGGGGTTCCCACGAGCAGTACTTC. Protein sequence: CASSLASGGSHEQYF.

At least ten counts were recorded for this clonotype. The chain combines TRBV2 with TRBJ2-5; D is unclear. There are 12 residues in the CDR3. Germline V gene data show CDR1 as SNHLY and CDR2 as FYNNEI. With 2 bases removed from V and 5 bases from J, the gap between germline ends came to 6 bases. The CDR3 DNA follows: TGTGCCAGCAGTGAATCTTGGGAGACCCAGTACTTC. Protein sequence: CASSESWETQYF.

CDR3 sequence reads: CSATSGAQETQYF. CDR3 bases: TGCAGTGCAACTAGCGGAGCCCAAGAGACCCAGTACTTC. This chain connects TRBV20-1 to TRBJ2-5; 8 bases align to TRBD2. Trimming at V came to 6 bases and at J to 1 base, leaving 4 bases not matched to a gene. CDR1 and CDR2 (germline): DFQATT, SNEGSKA (reference sequence). The CDR3 is made up of 13 amino acids.

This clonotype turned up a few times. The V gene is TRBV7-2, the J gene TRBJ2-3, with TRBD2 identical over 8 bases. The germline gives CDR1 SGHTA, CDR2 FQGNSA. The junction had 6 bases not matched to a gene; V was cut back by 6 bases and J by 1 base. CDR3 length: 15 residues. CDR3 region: CASRGGGGRTDTQYF. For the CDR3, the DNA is TGTGCCAGCAGGGGCGGCGGGGGGCGCACAGATACGCAGTATTTT.

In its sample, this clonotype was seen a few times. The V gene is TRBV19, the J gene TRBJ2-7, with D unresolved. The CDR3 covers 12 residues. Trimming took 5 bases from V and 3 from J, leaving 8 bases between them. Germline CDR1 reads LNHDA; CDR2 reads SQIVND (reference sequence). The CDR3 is CASSADFYEQYF. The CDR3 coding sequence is TGTGCCAGTAGTGCTGATTTCTACGAGCAGTACTTC.

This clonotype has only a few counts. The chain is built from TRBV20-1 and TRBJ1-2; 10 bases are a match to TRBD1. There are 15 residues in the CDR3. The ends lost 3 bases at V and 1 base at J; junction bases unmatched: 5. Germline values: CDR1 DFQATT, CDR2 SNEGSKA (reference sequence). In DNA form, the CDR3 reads TGCAGTGCTAGGGGGGGACAGGGGCTTAACTATGGCTACACCTTC. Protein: CSARGGQGLNYGYTF.